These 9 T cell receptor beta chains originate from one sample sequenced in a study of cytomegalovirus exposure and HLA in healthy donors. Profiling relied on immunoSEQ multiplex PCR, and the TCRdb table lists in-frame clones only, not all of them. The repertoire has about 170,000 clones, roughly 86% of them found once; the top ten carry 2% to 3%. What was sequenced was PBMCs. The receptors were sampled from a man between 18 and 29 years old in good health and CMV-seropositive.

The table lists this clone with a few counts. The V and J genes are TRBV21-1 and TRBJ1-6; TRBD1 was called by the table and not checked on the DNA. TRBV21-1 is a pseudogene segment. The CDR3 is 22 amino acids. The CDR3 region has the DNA TGTGCCAGCAGCCAAAGTGGGACAGGAGCCCCCCTAACAGGCCCCTTAAATTCACCCCTCCACTTT. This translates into CASSQSGTGAPLTGPLNSPLHF.

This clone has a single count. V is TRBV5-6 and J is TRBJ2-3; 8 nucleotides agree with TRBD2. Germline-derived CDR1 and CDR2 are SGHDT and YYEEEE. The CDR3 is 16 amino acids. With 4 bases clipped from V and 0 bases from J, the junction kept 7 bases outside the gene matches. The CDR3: CASSPKRGFSTDTQYF. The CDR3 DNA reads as TGTGCCAGCAGCCCGAAGCGGGGGTTTAGCACAGATACGCAGTATTTT.

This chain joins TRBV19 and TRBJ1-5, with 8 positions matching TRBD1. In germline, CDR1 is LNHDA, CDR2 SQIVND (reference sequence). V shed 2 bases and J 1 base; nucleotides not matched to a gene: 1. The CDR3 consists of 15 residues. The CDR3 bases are TGTGCCAGTAGTATAAGACAGGGGAGCAATCAGCCCCAGCATTTT. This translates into CASSIRQGSNQPQHF.

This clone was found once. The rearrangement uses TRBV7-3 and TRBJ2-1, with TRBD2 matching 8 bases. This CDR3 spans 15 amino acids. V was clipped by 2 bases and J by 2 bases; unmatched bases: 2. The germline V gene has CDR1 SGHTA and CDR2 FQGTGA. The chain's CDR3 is CASSLLGGAYNEQFF. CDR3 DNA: TGTGCCAGCAGCTTACTCGGGGGGGCCTACAATGAGCAGTTCTTC.

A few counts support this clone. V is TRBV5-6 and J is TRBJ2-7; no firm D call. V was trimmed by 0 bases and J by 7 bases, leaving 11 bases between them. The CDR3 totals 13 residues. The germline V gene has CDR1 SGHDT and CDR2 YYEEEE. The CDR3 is CASSLASIGEQYF. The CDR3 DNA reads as TGTGCCAGCAGCTTGGCTTCTATTGGTGAGCAGTACTTC.

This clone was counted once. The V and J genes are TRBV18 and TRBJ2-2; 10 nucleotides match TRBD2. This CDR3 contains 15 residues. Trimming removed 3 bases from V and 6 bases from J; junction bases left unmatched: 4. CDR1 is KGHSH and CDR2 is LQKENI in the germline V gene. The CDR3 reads CASSPTGTSAGELFF. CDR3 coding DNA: TGTGCCAGCTCACCCACCGGGACTAGCGCCGGGGAGCTGTTTTTT. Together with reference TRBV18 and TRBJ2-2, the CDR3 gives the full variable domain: NAGVMQNPRHLVRRRGQEARLRCSPMKGHSHVYWYRQLPEEGLKFMVYLQKENIIDESGMPKERFSAEFPKEGPSILRIQQVVRGDSAAYFCASSPTGTSAGELFFGEGSRLTVL.

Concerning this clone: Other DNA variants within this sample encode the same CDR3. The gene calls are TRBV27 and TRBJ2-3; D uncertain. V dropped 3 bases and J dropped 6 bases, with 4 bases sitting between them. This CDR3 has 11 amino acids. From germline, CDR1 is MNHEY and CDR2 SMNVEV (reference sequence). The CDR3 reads CASSFSDTQYF. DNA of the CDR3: TGTGCCAGCAGTTTTTCTGATACGCAGTATTTT.

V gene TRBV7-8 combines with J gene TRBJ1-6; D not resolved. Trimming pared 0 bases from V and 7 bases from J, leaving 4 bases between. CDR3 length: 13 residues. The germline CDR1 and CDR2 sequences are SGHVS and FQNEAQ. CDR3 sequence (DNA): TGTGCCAGCAGCTTAGCCCAGAATTCACCCCTCCACTTT. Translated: CASSLAQNSPLHF. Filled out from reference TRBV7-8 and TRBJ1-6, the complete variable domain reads GAGVSQSPRYKVAKRGQDVALRCDPISGHVSLFWYQQALGQGPEFLTYFQNEAQLDKSGLPSDRFFAERPEGSVSTLKIQRTQQEDSAVYLCASSLAQNSPLHFGNGTRLTVT.

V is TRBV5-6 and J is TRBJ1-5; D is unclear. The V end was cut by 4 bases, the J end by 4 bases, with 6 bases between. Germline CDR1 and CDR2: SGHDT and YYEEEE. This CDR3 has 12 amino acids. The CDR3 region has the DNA TGTGCCAGCAGCAACAAGAATCAGCCCCAGCATTTT. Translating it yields CASSNKNQPQHF. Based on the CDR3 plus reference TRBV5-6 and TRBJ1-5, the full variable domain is DAGVTQSPTHLIKTRGQQVTLRCSPKSGHDTVSWYQQALGQGPQFIFQYYEEEERQRGNFPDRFSGHQFPNYSSELNVNALLLGDSALYLCASSNKNQPQHFGDGTRLSIL.